Only a few counts were recorded for the clone carrying this T cell receptor beta chain. Its antigen is undetermined. The J segment lost 1 base and the V segment lost 5 bases, leaving 4 bases of the junction unmatched. Germline CDR1 is ENHRY and CDR2 is SYGVKD. The CDR3 runs 14 residues. The data were obtained in a study of shared clonotypes between healthy human individuals. Findings of the study overall: Clonotypes shared by all four sorted-subset donors had higher generation probabilities than non-shared clonotypes.

Only in-frame clones appear in the TCRdb table, and some are missing; sequencing was by immunoSEQ multiplex PCR. Here the sample spans 2 million to 2.5 million clones, 95% being singletons. The source is a man aged 18 to 35 in good health. The genes are TRBV10-3 and TRBJ1-1, with 7 bases identical to TRBD1. Sequenced input: naive CD4+ T cells sorted from blood. The subset was: CD45RA+ positively selected. The CDR3 region has the DNA TGTGCCATCAGTAAGGGACAGCAGAACACTGAAGCTTTCTTT. Amino acid sequence: CAISKGQQNTEAFF.